What follows are 20 T cell receptor beta chains derived from one specimen sequenced in a study of cytomegalovirus exposure and HLA in healthy donors (dated by TCRdb to the late 2010s). Libraries were constructed by the immunoSEQ multiplex PCR assay. For the multiplex PCR, a mixture combining 60 forward primers for TCR Vbeta segments and 13 reverse primers for TCR Jbeta segments was used. As stored in TCRdb, this immuneACCESS dataset retains in-frame rearrangements with V and J assigned. A fraction of the clones does not appear; measured against another copy, unresolved V genes explain less than half of the discrepancy, and the remainder lacks a known reason. This sample comprises hundreds of thousands of clones, about three quarters of them detected only once. The ten largest clones take up around 1.9% of the sample. The sequenced material came from PBMCs. These receptors originate from a male donor in good health and CMV-seronegative.

V usage is TRBV27 and J usage is TRBJ1-1; 7 positions match TRBD1. With 4 bases clipped from V and 5 bases from J, the junction kept 4 bases outside the gene matches. CDR3 length equals 13 residues. The germline gives CDR1 MNHEY, CDR2 SMNVEV (reference sequence). The DNA of the CDR3 is TGTGCCAGCAGTTCCTCGGGACAGACTGAAGCTTTCTTT. Translating it yields CASSSSGQTEAFF.

There are a few counts of this clone. The rearrangement links TRBV6-5 to TRBJ1-1; a weak D match, TRBD1 (6 bases). Germline V gene lookup returns CDR1 MNHEY and CDR2 SVGAGI. CDR3 length: 14 residues. Between the trimmed V and J ends, which lost 7 bases and 4 bases, there was a span of 16 bases. CDR3 amino acids: CASIQGYSFTEAFF. The CDR3, as DNA: TGTGCCAGCATTCAGGGGTACTCCTTCACTGAAGCTTTCTTT.

This clone was observed a few times. The J gene is TRBJ1-1, the V gene TRBV20-1; 8 bases fit TRBD1. CDR1 and CDR2 from the germline V gene are DFQATT and SNEGSKA (reference sequence). The CDR3 consists of 10 residues. Trimming cost V 6 bases and J 11 bases; bases outside gene matches: 5. CDR3 bases: TGCAGTGCACTGACAGGGGTCGCTTTCTTT. Residues: CSALTGVAFF.

The chain uses TRBV5-1 and TRBJ1-2; 9 bases are a match to TRBD1. The germline V gene encodes CDR1 SGHRS and CDR2 YFSETQ. Trimming at V came to 0 bases and at J to 0 bases, leaving 9 bases not matched to a gene. CDR3 size: 18 residues. As DNA, the CDR3 is TGCGCCAGCAGCTTGGTGAGGGACAGGGCCGCCGCTAACTATGGCTACACCTTC. Protein sequence: CASSLVRDRAAANYGYTF. The variable domain in full, with the rest retrieved from reference TRBV5-1 and TRBJ1-2, is KAGVTQTPRYLIKTRGQQVTLSCSPISGHRSVSWYQQTPGQGLQFLFEYFSETQRNKGNFPGRFSGRQFSNSRSEMNVSTLELGDSALYLCASSLVRDRAAANYGYTFGSGTRLTVV.

The chain recombines TRBV7-3 with TRBJ2-1; possible D gene TRBD1, 6 bases. CDR1 and CDR2 from the germline V gene are SGHTA and FQGTGA. The CDR3 is 15 residues long. The V and J ends lost 5 bases and 8 bases respectively, with 19 bases between them. The CDR3 nucleotides are TGTGCCAGCAGCCTATATGTGACAGGATCGGATGAGCAGTTCTTC. The encoded protein is CASSLYVTGSDEQFF.

The V call is TRBV12-5, the J call TRBJ1-1; the D gene is possibly TRBD1 (6 bases). The V gene lost 5 bases and the J gene lost 4 bases, with 11 bases spanning the gap. The CDR3 length is 13 residues. Germline assignment: CDR1 LGHNT and CDR2 FRNRAP. Written as DNA, the CDR3 is TGTGCTAGTGGTCCGGACAGTCTCACTGAAGCTTTCTTT. Amino acid sequence: CASGPDSLTEAFF.

The gene calls are TRBV28 and TRBJ1-1, with 9 bases aligning to TRBD1. J gave up 9 bases and V 5 bases, and 10 bases lay outside the gene matches. CDR3 length equals 14 residues. Germline V gene data show CDR1 as MDHEN and CDR2 as SYDVKM. The CDR3 loop reads CASSPGTGSNQAFF. CDR3 bases: TGTGCCAGCAGTCCCGGGACAGGGAGTAACCAAGCTTTCTTT.

The J gene is TRBJ2-2, the V gene TRBV9; possibly TRBD2 for D (5 bases). The V gene's germline CDR1 is SGDLS and CDR2 YYNGEE. This CDR3 is built from 13 residues. V was pared by 0 bases and J by 8 bases, with 8 bases between. CDR3 nucleotide sequence: TGTGCCAGCAGCGTAGTCGAGGGTGGGGAGCTGTTTTTT. This encodes CASSVVEGGELFF.

This sequence joins TRBV27 and TRBJ2-7, with a weak D call TRBD2 (6 bases). Trimming took 6 bases from V and 9 from J, leaving 21 bases between them. Germline CDR1 MNHEY, CDR2 SMNVEV (reference sequence). The CDR3 has 14 residues. The CDR3 reads CASSPGGAPEGQYF. The CDR3 region has the DNA TGTGCCAGCAGCCCCGGGGGAGCACCCGAGGGGCAGTACTTC.

This clone was recorded a few times. V gene TRBV5-3 combines with J gene TRBJ2-2; 12 nucleotides agree with TRBD2. TRBV5-3 is placed among ORFs of uncertain function. Trimming removed 0 bases from V and 3 bases from J; junction bases left unmatched: 0. This CDR3 region has 16 residues. The CDR3 sequence: CARSLGLAGDTGELFF. DNA for the CDR3: TGTGCCAGAAGCTTGGGACTAGCGGGGGACACCGGGGAGCTGTTTTTT.

This clone was found once. The CDR3 bases are TGTGCCAATAAGACACTAGCCAAAAACATTCAGTACTTC. Translating it yields CANKTLAKNIQYF. The chain recombines TRBV19 with TRBJ2-4; D is ambiguous. Deletions cut 10 bases from V and 0 bases from J, with 10 bases between. The CDR3 length is 13 residues. Germline-derived CDR1 and CDR2 are LNHDA and SQIVND (reference sequence).

The chain recombines TRBV6-5 with TRBJ2-5; 8 bases are a match to TRBD1. V trimming: 5 bases; J trimming: 2 bases; junction bases outside the gene matches: 4. This CDR3 comprises 14 residues. The germline V gene encodes CDR1 MNHEY and CDR2 SVGAGI. Here the CDR3 reads CASSGRTGQETQYF. The DNA for the CDR3 is TGTGCCAGCAGTGGTCGGACAGGGCAAGAGACCCAGTACTTC.

The rearrangement uses TRBV2 and TRBJ1-2; 7 positions match TRBD1. The germline gives CDR1 SNHLY, CDR2 FYNNEI. The junction had 8 bases not matched to a gene; V was cut back by 11 bases and J by 8 bases. CDR3 size: 11 residues. This chain's CDR3 is CAGEQGNGYTF. CDR3 nucleotides: TGTGCCGGCGAACAGGGGAACGGCTACACCTTC.

The J gene is TRBJ2-7, the V gene TRBV19; 8 bases agree with TRBD1. Germline V gives CDR1 LNHDA, CDR2 SQIVND (reference sequence). V lost 6 bases, J lost 2 bases, and 6 bases stayed unmatched. The CDR3 sequence is 14 residues long. The CDR3 sequence is CASRTTGAAYEQYF. As DNA, the CDR3 is TGTGCCAGTAGAACGACAGGGGCAGCCTACGAGCAGTACTTC.

V and J are TRBV19 and TRBJ2-4; D is uncertain. The V gene's germline CDR1 is LNHDA and CDR2 SQIVND (reference sequence). This CDR3 is 15 amino acids long. Trimming stripped 1 base from V and 0 bases from J, with 7 bases between. As DNA, the CDR3 is TGTGCCAGTAGTATAGCACTGGTAGCCAAAAACATTCAGTACTTC. It codes for CASSIALVAKNIQYF.

A word on this clone: Mismatch with germline at one junction end may stem from a read error. This chain uses TRBV4-1 with TRBJ2-7, with 9 positions matching TRBD2. CDR1 and CDR2 from the germline V gene are MGHRA and YSYEKL. CDR3 length equals 15 residues. CDR3 sequence (DNA): TGCGCCAGCAGCCAAGCCGGGCGGGGGGGCTACGAGCAGTATTTC. As protein: CASSQAGRGGYEQYF.

As DNA, the CDR3 is TGTGCCAGCAGCTTAGGGGGACTCCCGGGCTCTGGAAACACCATATATTTT. Protein: CASSLGGLPGSGNTIYF. The chain employs TRBV7-7 and TRBJ1-3; perhaps TRBD1 as D (5 bases). The CDR3 contains 17 residues. The germline V gene has CDR1 SSHAT and CDR2 FNYEAQ (reference sequence). V lost 1 base and J lost 0, with 13 bases in between.

The chain recombines TRBV30 with TRBJ2-1; TRBD2 matches at 7 bases. The V and J ends lost 0 bases and 4 bases, in that order; junction bases with no gene match: 6. Looked up from germline, CDR1 is GTSNPN and CDR2 is SVGIG (reference sequence). The CDR3 totals 15 residues. CDR3 sequence (DNA): TGTGCCTGGAGTGTCCTTAGCGGGCGATACAATGAGCAGTTCTTC. Translating gives CAWSVLSGRYNEQFF.

The rearrangement joins TRBV19 to TRBJ2-1; D is unresolved. This CDR3 has 15 amino acids. The germline CDR1 and CDR2 sequences are LNHDA and SQIVND (reference sequence). The V end was cut by 2 bases, the J end by 0 bases, with 8 bases between. This CDR3 reads CASSISPSSYNEQFF. In DNA form, the CDR3 reads TGTGCCAGTAGTATATCGCCGAGCTCCTACAATGAGCAGTTCTTC.

The V gene is TRBV19, the J gene TRBJ2-7; D not resolved. The CDR3 has 13 residues. V was trimmed by 3 bases and J by 5 bases, leaving 11 bases between them. The germline V gene has CDR1 LNHDA and CDR2 SQIVND (reference sequence). CDR3 bases: TGTGCCAGTAGTATTGCTTCGGGTGACGAGCAGTACTTC. Translating gives CASSIASGDEQYF. Variable domain in full (rest from reference TRBV19 and TRBJ2-7): DGGITQSPKYLFRKEGQNVTLSCEQNLNHDAMYWYRQDPGQGLRLIYYSQIVNDFQKGDIAEGYSVSREKKESFPLTVTSAQKNPTAFYLCASSIASGDEQYFGPGTRLTVT.